The 18 T cell receptor beta chains in this list originate from one sample, sequenced in a study of neurological immune-mediated disorders. One entry per CDR3 protein, called by TCRdb with MiXCR from the 5' RACE reads. Among about 66,000 distinct CDR3 sequences listed, 4.5% to 5.5% were seen once. Sequenced material: PBMCs. These receptor sequences come from a man aged 25 to 40 with multiple sclerosis.

This clonotype was observed many times. The chain is built from TRBV7-9 and TRBJ1-1; 7 positions agree with TRBD1. The V gene end was trimmed by 7 bases and the J gene end by 1 base; junction bases not matched to a gene: 6. Germline V gene sequence: CDR1 SEHNR, CDR2 FQNEAQ (reference sequence). The CDR3 spans 14 residues. CDR3 loop: CASTPGQSNTEAFF. CDR3 DNA sequence: TGTGCCAGCACACCGGGACAGTCGAACACTGAAGCTTTCTTT.

This clonotype was seen ten or more times. The rearrangement links TRBV4-1 to TRBJ2-1; D not certain. Trimming removed 1 base at V and 1 base at J, with 11 bases between. Germline V lookup: CDR1 MGHRA, CDR2 YSYEKL. This CDR3 contains 16 residues. The CDR3 loop is CASSQVQIYSYNEQFF. CDR3 DNA: TGCGCCAGCAGCCAAGTACAGATCTATTCCTACAATGAGCAGTTCTTC.

In its sample, this clonotype was seen many times. This chain links TRBV2 with TRBJ1-2, with D unresolved. There are 14 residues in the CDR3. Germline values: CDR1 SNHLY, CDR2 FYNNEI. V was pared by 0 bases and J by 3 bases, with 8 bases between. Written as DNA, the CDR3 is TGTGCCAGCAGTGAAGCGCCGCAGTACTATGGCTACACCTTC. The encoded protein is CASSEAPQYYGYTF.

This clonotype appeared many times. CDR3 in DNA: TGTGCCAGCAGCCCCCGAGGCAGGATGAACACTGAAGCTTTCTTT. It specifies CASSPRGRMNTEAFF. The rearrangement uses TRBV5-5 and TRBJ1-1; D not certain. Trimming shortened V by 4 bases and J by 0 bases, and 13 bases separated the two germline ends. The germline CDR1 and CDR2 sequences are SGHKS and YYEKEE (reference sequence). The CDR3 covers 15 residues. The variable domain in full, with the rest retrieved from reference TRBV5-5 and TRBJ1-1, is DAGVTQSPTHLIKTRGQQVTLRCSPISGHKSVSWYQQVLGQGPQFIFQYYEKEERGRGNFPDRFSARQFPNYSSELNVNALLLGDSALYLCASSPRGRMNTEAFFGQGTRLTVV.

This clonotype was observed at least ten times. This chain uses TRBV3-1 with TRBJ2-2; D gene ambiguous. CDR1 and CDR2 from the germline V gene are LGHDT and YNNKEL (reference sequence). Between the trimmed V and J ends, which lost 3 bases and 9 bases, there was a span of 14 bases. The CDR3 runs 14 residues. CDR3 sequence reads: CASSQIVGQRELFF. The CDR3 DNA reads TGTGCCAGCAGCCAGATCGTCGGGCAGAGGGAGCTGTTTTTT.

A few counts support this clonotype. The chain is built from TRBV10-2 and TRBJ1-6, with D possibly TRBD1 on 5 matching bases. Germline CDR1 is WSHSY and CDR2 is SAAADI. The CDR3 totals 16 residues. V was clipped by 0 bases and J by 5 bases, with 11 bases between them. The CDR3 region has the DNA TGCGCCAGCAGTGAGTCGATACAGGCTCATAATTCACCCCTCCACTTT. This encodes CASSESIQAHNSPLHF.

This clonotype was counted ten times or more. The gene calls are TRBV10-2 and TRBJ1-2; unclear D gene. Trimming took 8 bases from V and 4 from J, leaving 11 bases between them. Germline V lookup: CDR1 WSHSY, CDR2 SAAADI. This CDR3 has 12 amino acids. CDR3 region: CASLRDSYGYTF. The CDR3 DNA reads as TGCGCCAGCTTGAGGGATTCCTATGGCTACACCTTC.

Remarks on this clonotype: Because the CDR3's place on the DNA is in doubt, the DNA is left out and the CDR3 is given as listed by TCRdb. The chain has TRBV5-1 and TRBJ2-3; TRBD1, the D gene given by the table, was not confirmed from the DNA. The length of the CDR3 is 16 amino acids, counting both ends. CDR1 is SGHRS and CDR2 is YFSETQ in the germline V gene. The CDR3 loop is CASSFGSGTATDTQYF.

This clonotype was seen a few times. The rearrangement joins TRBV7-6 to TRBJ1-4; 7 bases agree with TRBD1. CDR3 length: 14 amino acids. CDR1 is SGHVS and CDR2 is FNYEAQ in the germline V gene. Trimming at V came to 5 bases and at J to 0 bases, leaving 0 bases not matched to a gene. The CDR3 loop is CASSGTATNEKLFF. In DNA, the CDR3 is TGTGCCAGCAGCGGGACAGCAACTAATGAAAAACTGTTTTTT.

In nucleotides, the CDR3 is TGTGCCATCAAGACCGAAGCGAACACTGAAGCTTTCTTT. Residues: CAIKTEANTEAFF. The chain joins TRBV10-3 to TRBJ1-1; D not resolved. CDR1 and CDR2 from the germline V gene are ENHRY and SYGVKD. The CDR3 is 13 residues long. The ends were cut back, 7 bases at V and 1 base at J, with 10 bases in the middle.

This clonotype occurred many times. V and J are TRBV5-1 and TRBJ1-2; 9 nucleotides match TRBD1. The length of the CDR3 is 15 residues. Germline CDR1 SGHRS, CDR2 YFSETQ. V was clipped by 0 bases and J by 8 bases; unmatched bases: 8. The CDR3 sequence is CASSLASTGGMGYTF. CDR3 nucleotide sequence: TGCGCCAGCAGCTTGGCCAGCACAGGGGGCATGGGCTACACCTTC.

The V call is TRBV4-1, the J call TRBJ1-5, with D uncertain. Germline V CDR1 and CDR2: MGHRA, YSYEKL. The CDR3 sequence is 17 residues long. Trimming removed 3 bases from V and 5 bases from J, with 20 bases in between. This CDR3 reads CASSQTEPFSVDQPQHF. CDR3 coding DNA: TGCGCCAGCAGCCAGACCGAACCCTTTAGTGTGGATCAGCCCCAGCATTTT.

Many counts were recorded for this clonotype. V and J are TRBV20-1 and TRBJ1-5; D unclear. The germline V gene has CDR1 DFQATT and CDR2 SNEGSKA (reference sequence). The CDR3 covers 13 residues. Trimming left V 5 bases short and J 3 bases short, with 11 bases between. This CDR3 reads CSAGESLNQPQHF. The CDR3 region has the DNA TGCAGTGCTGGCGAGTCCCTCAATCAGCCCCAGCATTTT.

The table lists this clonotype with many counts. This chain's CDR3 is CASNPGGFNEKLFF. The CDR3 DNA is TGTGCCAGCAACCCTGGAGGCTTTAATGAAAAACTGTTTTTT. V usage is TRBV5-6 and J usage is TRBJ1-4; the D is unclear. Germline V lookup: CDR1 SGHDT, CDR2 YYEEEE. The CDR3 has 14 amino acids. V lost 6 bases, J lost 4 bases, and 13 bases lay in between.

This clonotype was found many times. The rearrangement uses TRBV5-1 and TRBJ2-3; D is possibly TRBD1 or TRBD2 (6 bases each). Trimming pared 3 bases from V and 2 bases from J, leaving 13 bases between. CDR1 is SGHRS, CDR2 YFSETQ, per germline. There are 15 residues in the CDR3. CDR3 coding DNA: TGCGCCAGCAGCTGGGGGGACACCTACACAGATACGCAGTATTTT. As protein: CASSWGDTYTDTQYF. Drawing the rest from reference TRBV5-1 and TRBJ2-3, the complete variable domain is KAGVTQTPRYLIKTRGQQVTLSCSPISGHRSVSWYQQTPGQGLQFLFEYFSETQRNKGNFPGRFSGRQFSNSRSEMNVSTLELGDSALYLCASSWGDTYTDTQYFGPGTRLTVL.

In this sample, this clonotype turned up many times. The rearrangement uses TRBV5-6 and TRBJ2-1; possibly TRBD2 for D (6 bases). This CDR3 has 16 amino acids. CDR1 and CDR2 from the germline V gene are SGHDT and YYEEEE. V was clipped by 3 bases and J by 4 bases, with 17 bases between them. The CDR3 spells CASSSRTIRTYNEQFF. DNA of the CDR3: TGTGCCAGCAGCTCCCGGACTATTCGGACATACAATGAGCAGTTCTTC.

This clonotype was observed a few times. The chain employs TRBV20-1 and TRBJ1-6; 10 bases fit TRBD1. Germline trimming cut 4 bases from V and 9 bases from J; bases unmatched to any gene: 3. The CDR3 covers 13 residues. Per germline, CDR1 DFQATT and CDR2 SNEGSKA (reference sequence). CDR3 residues: CSAKDRGSSPLHF. The CDR3 DNA follows: TGCAGTGCTAAGGACAGGGGGAGTTCACCCCTCCACTTT.

The chain links TRBV10-1 to TRBJ1-6; D not resolved. The CDR3 loop spans 13 amino acids. CDR1 is WNHNN, CDR2 SYGVQD, per germline (reference sequence). V was shortened by 5 bases and J by 4 bases, with 6 bases between the two germline ends. The DNA for the CDR3 is TGCGCCAGCAGTATCGGTTATAATTCACCCCTCCACTTT. Amino acid sequence: CASSIGYNSPLHF.